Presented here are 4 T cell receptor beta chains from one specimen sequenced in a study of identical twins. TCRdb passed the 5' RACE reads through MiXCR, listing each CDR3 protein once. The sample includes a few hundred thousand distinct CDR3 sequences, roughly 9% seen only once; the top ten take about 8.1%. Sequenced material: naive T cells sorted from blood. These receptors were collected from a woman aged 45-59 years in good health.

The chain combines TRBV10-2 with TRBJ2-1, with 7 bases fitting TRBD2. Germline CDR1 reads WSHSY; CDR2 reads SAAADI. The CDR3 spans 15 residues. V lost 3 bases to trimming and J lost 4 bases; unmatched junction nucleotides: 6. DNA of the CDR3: TGCGCCAGCAGTGATACGGGACTAACATACAATGAGCAGTTCTTC. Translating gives CASSDTGLTYNEQFF.

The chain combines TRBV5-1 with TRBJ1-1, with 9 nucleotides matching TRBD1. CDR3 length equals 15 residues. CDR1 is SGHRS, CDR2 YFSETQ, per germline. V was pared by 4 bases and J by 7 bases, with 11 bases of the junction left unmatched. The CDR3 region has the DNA TGCGCCAGCAGCCCATCCGGGACAGGGATCCTTGAAGCTTTCTTT. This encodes CASSPSGTGILEAFF.

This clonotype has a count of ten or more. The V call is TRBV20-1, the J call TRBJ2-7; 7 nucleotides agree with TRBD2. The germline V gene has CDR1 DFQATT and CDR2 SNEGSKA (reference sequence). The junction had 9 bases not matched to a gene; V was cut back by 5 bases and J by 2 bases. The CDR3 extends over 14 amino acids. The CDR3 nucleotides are TGCAGTGCTTCCGGTCTAGCGGATGCCTACGAGCAGTACTTC. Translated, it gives CSASGLADAYEQYF.

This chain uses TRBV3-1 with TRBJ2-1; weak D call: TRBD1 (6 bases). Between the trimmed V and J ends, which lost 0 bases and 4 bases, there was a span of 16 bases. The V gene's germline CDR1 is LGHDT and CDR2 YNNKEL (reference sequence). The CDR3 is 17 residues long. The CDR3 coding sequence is TGTGCCAGCAGCCAAGATTTGTTCTCAGGGGCGTACAATGAGCAGTTCTTC. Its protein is CASSQDLFSGAYNEQFF.